Each of the 22 T cell receptor beta chains below was sequenced from the same sample in a study of cytomegalovirus exposure and HLA in healthy donors. Produced via immunoSEQ multiplex PCR; TCRdb's table is partial and in-frame only. Of under 140,000 clones in the sample, 88% were seen once. The sample taken for sequencing was PBMCs. The receptors stem from a young woman in good health and CMV-seropositive.

This chain uses TRBV27 with TRBJ2-7, with 13 bases fitting TRBD2. Losses at the gene ends were 5 bases for V and 5 bases for J; bases not matched to a gene: 9. The CDR3 contains 16 residues. Per germline, CDR1 MNHEY and CDR2 SMNVEV (reference sequence). The chain's CDR3 is CASSRLAGGAAHEQYF. Written as DNA, the CDR3 is TGTGCCAGCAGTAGACTAGCGGGAGGCGCGGCCCACGAGCAGTACTTC.

This clone showed up many times. The V call is TRBV5-1, the J call TRBJ1-2, with 7 bases aligning to TRBD1. Losses at the gene ends were 4 bases for V and 0 bases for J; bases not matched to a gene: 6. CDR1 and CDR2 from the germline V gene are SGHRS and YFSETQ. This CDR3 has 15 amino acids. The CDR3 is CASSAGTDPNYGYTF. The CDR3 DNA follows: TGCGCCAGCAGCGCAGGGACAGACCCTAACTATGGCTACACCTTC.

The gene calls are TRBV2 and TRBJ2-7, with 9 bases matching TRBD2. Germline V gene sequence: CDR1 SNHLY, CDR2 FYNNEI. V shed 6 bases and J 2 bases; nucleotides not matched to a gene: 2. The CDR3 contains 13 residues. The CDR3 is CASRLAGTYEQYF. CDR3 in DNA: TGTGCCAGCAGGCTAGCGGGGACCTACGAGCAGTACTTC.

This clone was observed a single time. This sequence joins TRBV27 and TRBJ2-7; D uncertain. The CDR3 spans 13 residues. V was cut by 0 bases and J by 1 base, with 4 bases left in between. Germline values: CDR1 MNHEY, CDR2 SMNVEV (reference sequence). Here the CDR3 DNA reads TGTGCCAGCAGTTTATCGTATTCCTACGAGCAGTACTTC. Residues: CASSLSYSYEQYF.

This clone has just one count. V gene TRBV5-6 combines with J gene TRBJ2-7, with a weak D call TRBD2 (6 bases). The CDR3 contains 13 residues. Between the trimmed V and J ends, which lost 3 bases and 3 bases, there was a span of 10 bases. Germline CDR1 is SGHDT and CDR2 is YYEEEE. The CDR3 DNA is TGTGCCAGCAGCTCCGGGACTCACTACGAGCAGTACTTC. It encodes CASSSGTHYEQYF.

This sequence joins TRBV5-1 and TRBJ2-7; tentatively, D is TRBD2 (6 bases). Germline CDR1 and CDR2: SGHRS and YFSETQ. Trimming pared 3 bases from V and 2 bases from J, leaving 15 bases between. The CDR3 runs to 15 residues. Here the CDR3 DNA reads TGCGCCAGCAGCTCCTCTGACGGGAGTGCCTACGAGCAGTACTTC. Its translation is CASSSSDGSAYEQYF.

This sequence joins TRBV7-6 and TRBJ2-2; D might be TRBD1 (5 bases). The CDR3 has 13 amino acids. From germline, CDR1 is SGHVS and CDR2 FNYEAQ. Deletions cut 0 bases from V and 7 bases from J, with 6 bases between. CDR3 sequence reads: CASSLAGRGELFF. CDR3 in DNA: TGTGCCAGCAGCTTAGCGGGGCGCGGGGAGCTGTTTTTT.

This chain joins TRBV5-5 and TRBJ2-2; D uncertain. Trimming pared 2 bases from V and 7 bases from J, leaving 9 bases between. The CDR3 spans 13 residues. Germline V gene lookup returns CDR1 SGHKS and CDR2 YYEKEE (reference sequence). The CDR3 region is CASSFGSGGELFF. Here the CDR3 DNA reads TGTGCCAGCAGCTTCGGGTCGGGCGGGGAGCTGTTTTTT.

V and J are TRBV21-1 and TRBJ2-3; TRBD2 is the table's D call, not checked against the DNA. TRBV21-1 is assigned pseudogene status. This CDR3 spans 17 amino acids. CDR3 DNA: TGTGCCAGCAGCAAAAACCTCCGGGGGAAAGTGGCAGATACGCAGTATTTT. Translating gives CASSKNLRGKVADTQYF.

This clone was seen only a few times. The rearrangement uses TRBV28 and TRBJ1-2; 7 bases align to TRBD1. Germline trimming cut 10 bases from V and 4 bases from J; bases unmatched to any gene: 9. The CDR3 is 13 amino acids. Germline CDR1 reads MDHEN; CDR2 reads SYDVKM. DNA for the CDR3: TGTGCCACCATCGGACGGGACAGCTATGGCTACACCTTC. It translates to CATIGRDSYGYTF.

This rearrangement joins TRBV1 to TRBJ2-1; the table's D call of TRBD2 was not tested on the DNA. TRBV1 corresponds to a pseudogene. CDR3 length: 16 residues. The CDR3 protein is CTSSQGPRREANEQFF. The CDR3 nucleotides are TGCACCAGCAGCCAAGGGCCTAGGCGGGAGGCCAATGAGCAGTTCTTC.

The J gene is TRBJ1-1, the V gene TRBV13; 10 bases agree with TRBD1. The CDR3 extends over 16 amino acids. Germline V gene lookup returns CDR1 PRHDT and CDR2 FYEKMQ (reference sequence). V gave up 2 bases and J gave up 1 base; unmatched junction bases: 4. The chain's CDR3 is CASSLRQGAKNTEAFF. CDR3 nucleotide sequence: TGTGCCAGCAGCTTAAGACAGGGGGCCAAGAACACTGAAGCTTTCTTT.

The CDR3 loop reads CSAGGGLVTDEQYF. CDR3 DNA: TGCAGCGCCGGTGGGGGACTAGTGACGGACGAGCAGTACTTC. V usage is TRBV29-1 and J usage is TRBJ2-7; the match to TRBD2 covers 8 bases. This CDR3 has 14 amino acids. The V gene's germline CDR1 is SQVTM and CDR2 ANQGSEA. The ends lost 7 bases at V and 5 bases at J; junction bases unmatched: 13.

The genes are TRBV2 and TRBJ2-3; D unclear. This CDR3 has 14 residues. Germline V gene sequence: CDR1 SNHLY, CDR2 FYNNEI. V was pared by 7 bases and J by 0 bases, with 11 bases between. The CDR3: CASTLSPSTDTQYF. The CDR3 DNA follows: TGTGCCAGCACCCTTTCCCCTAGCACAGATACGCAGTATTTT.

The chain joins TRBV15 to TRBJ2-1, with 9 bases fitting TRBD2. The V and J ends lost 0 bases and 7 bases, in that order; junction bases with no gene match: 7. The length of the CDR3 is 16 residues. The germline CDR1 and CDR2 sequences are LNHNV and YYDKDF (reference sequence). CDR3 sequence reads: CATSRDRREGRNEQFF. The DNA of the CDR3 is TGTGCCACCAGCAGAGATAGGCGGGAGGGCCGGAATGAGCAGTTCTTC.

This sequence joins TRBV27 and TRBJ2-1; D may be TRBD2 (6 bases). V gave up 5 bases and J gave up 10 bases, with 18 bases separating them. The CDR3 has 14 residues. Germline V gene lookup returns CDR1 MNHEY and CDR2 SMNVEV (reference sequence). The CDR3 reads CASSPGPASGEQFF. The CDR3 nucleotides are TGTGCCAGCAGTCCAGGGCCGGCGAGCGGGGAGCAGTTCTTC.

This clone was seen just once. The J gene is TRBJ2-3, the V gene TRBV11-3; 8 nucleotides align to TRBD2. Germline V gives CDR1 SGHNT, CDR2 YENEEA. CDR3 size: 16 residues. J gave up 1 base and V 3 bases, and 6 bases lay outside the gene matches. The CDR3 sequence: CASSLGGAGGTDTQYF. The CDR3 DNA reads TGTGCCAGCAGCTTGGGAGGAGCGGGAGGCACAGATACGCAGTATTTT.

The rearrangement uses TRBV9 and TRBJ1-2; no firm D call. In germline, CDR1 is SGDLS, CDR2 YYNGEE. The CDR3 has 15 residues. Trimming removed 0 bases from V and 2 bases from J, with 11 bases in between. The CDR3 region is CASSVGSGSNYGYTF. The CDR3 bases are TGTGCCAGCAGCGTAGGGTCAGGTTCGAACTATGGCTACACCTTC.

CDR3 protein: CPAGATYNEQFF. CDR3 sequence (DNA): TGTCCTGCGGGGGCGACTTACAATGAGCAGTTCTTC. The chain is built from TRBV6-9 and TRBJ2-1; TRBD2 might be the D (7 bases). This CDR3 spans 12 amino acids. Germline assignment: CDR1 MNHGY and CDR2 SVAAGI.

This CDR3 is CASSVKTVVETQYF. The DNA for the CDR3 is TGTGCCAGCAGCGTAAAGACAGTTGTCGAGACCCAGTACTTC. The chain uses TRBV9 and TRBJ2-5; TRBD1 might be the D (5 bases). The V gene's germline CDR1 is SGDLS and CDR2 YYNGEE. There are 14 residues in the CDR3. The V end was cut by 1 base, the J end by 5 bases, with 12 bases between.

This chain connects TRBV15 to TRBJ2-5; 7 positions match TRBD2. This CDR3 spans 14 amino acids. The germline CDR1 and CDR2 sequences are LNHNV and YYDKDF (reference sequence). Trimming cost V 7 bases and J 2 bases; bases outside gene matches: 7. This CDR3 is CATTPGLRQETQYF. CDR3 DNA: TGTGCCACCACCCCGGGACTACGTCAAGAGACCCAGTACTTC. The full variable domain, its missing parts supplied by reference TRBV15 and TRBJ2-5, is DAMVIQNPRYQVTQFGKPVTLSCSQTLNHNVMYWYQQKSSQAPKLLFHYYDKDFNNEADTPDNFQSRRPNTSFCFLDIRSPGLGDTAMYLCATTPGLRQETQYFGPGTRLLVL.

The rearrangement joins TRBV30 to TRBJ2-2, with a tentative D call TRBD2 (5 bases). This CDR3 region has 12 residues. Per the germline V gene, CDR1 is GTSNPN and CDR2 is SVGIG (reference sequence). V was trimmed by 3 bases and J by 4 bases, leaving 6 bases between them. CDR3 nucleotide sequence: TGTGCCTGGAGGGGGAGCACCGGGGAGCTGTTTTTT. Amino acids: CAWRGSTGELFF.